These 18 T cell receptor beta chains were sequenced from one sample in a study of identical twins. TCRdb ran MiXCR on the 5' RACE reads and lists one entry per CDR3 protein. In the table there are around 370,000 distinct CDR3 sequences, roughly 9% of which are singletons. What was sequenced was naive T cells sorted from blood. These receptors were obtained from a woman aged 50 to 60 in good health.

With regard to this clonotype: This may come from a read error, since a much larger clone is one base off. The chain employs TRBV4-1 and TRBJ2-3; D is unclear. Trimming cost V 4 bases and J 1 base, with 12 bases left between them. This CDR3 is 15 amino acids long. Germline V gives CDR1 MGHRA, CDR2 YSYEKL. Written as DNA, the CDR3 is TGCGCCAGCAGCCCGGACGCGACTTGCACAGATACGCAGTATTTT. As protein: CASSPDATCTDTQYF.

V is TRBV29-1 and J is TRBJ2-5; tentative D call: TRBD1 (6 bases). Germline CDR1 reads SQVTM; CDR2 reads ANQGSEA. V was trimmed by 4 bases and J by 1 base, leaving 10 bases between them. This CDR3 is 13 amino acids long. The CDR3 sequence: CSVARGTQETQYF. The CDR3 nucleotides are TGCAGCGTTGCCAGGGGTACCCAAGAGACCCAGTACTTC. Variable domain in full (rest from reference TRBV29-1 and TRBJ2-5): SAVISQKPSRDICQRGTSLTIQCQVDSQVTMMFWYRQQPGQSLTLIATANQGSEATYESGFVIDKFPISRPNLTFSTLTVSNMSPEDSSIYLCSVARGTQETQYFGPGTRLLVL.

The V gene is TRBV24-1, the J gene TRBJ2-6; the D gene is possibly TRBD1 (6 bases). CDR3 length equals 16 residues. The germline V and J ends were trimmed by 9 bases and 1 base, with 15 bases remaining between them. The V gene's germline CDR1 is KGHDR and CDR2 SFDVKD. The CDR3 is CATGTGMGSGANVLTF. The CDR3 bases are TGTGCCACCGGAACAGGGATGGGTTCTGGGGCCAACGTCCTGACTTTC.

The rearrangement links TRBV3-1 to TRBJ2-1, with 12 positions matching TRBD2. CDR1 LGHDT and CDR2 YNNKEL come from the germline V gene (reference sequence). This CDR3 has 14 residues. With 4 bases clipped from V and 9 bases from J, the junction kept 4 bases outside the gene matches. The chain's CDR3 is CASSPRLAGAEQFF. The CDR3 DNA is TGTGCCAGCAGCCCTCGACTAGCGGGGGCTGAGCAGTTCTTC.

This clonotype showed up just a few times. The chain couples TRBV4-2 to TRBJ2-3; no reliable D call. The V gene lost 0 bases and the J gene lost 1 base, with 8 bases spanning the gap. Germline lookup yields CDR1 LGHNA and CDR2 YNFKEQ. The CDR3 is 15 amino acids. CDR3: CASSQDRLGTDTQYF. CDR3 sequence (DNA): TGTGCCAGCAGCCAAGATCGGCTAGGCACAGATACGCAGTATTTT.

This clonotype was counted only a few times. The rearrangement links TRBV20-1 to TRBJ2-4; D gene uncertain. V was trimmed by 5 bases and J by 5 bases, leaving 13 bases between them. The CDR3 extends over 13 amino acids. Germline V lookup: CDR1 DFQATT, CDR2 SNEGSKA (reference sequence). CDR3 nucleotide sequence: TGCAGTGCTCCCCCGAATGGGGAAAACATTCAGTACTTC. The encoded protein is CSAPPNGENIQYF.

J is TRBJ2-2 and V is TRBV12-5, with a weak D call TRBD2 (5 bases). CDR3 length: 17 residues. The germline CDR1 and CDR2 sequences are LGHNT and FRNRAP. The V and J ends lost 2 bases and 1 base respectively, with 14 bases between them. The CDR3 spells CASGLFFPAGNTGELFF. For the CDR3, the DNA is TGTGCTAGTGGTTTGTTCTTTCCGGCGGGGAACACCGGGGAGCTGTTTTTT.

This clonotype was recorded a few times. The genes are TRBV20-1 and TRBJ2-1; 12 bases line up with TRBD2. Germline assignment: CDR1 DFQATT and CDR2 SNEGSKA (reference sequence). V shed 3 bases, J shed 9 bases, and the junction held 9 bases outside the gene matches. The CDR3 extends over 15 amino acids. The CDR3 protein is CSARILAGGRGEQFF. Written as DNA, the CDR3 is TGCAGTGCTAGGATACTAGCGGGAGGCCGGGGTGAGCAGTTCTTC.

In regard to this clonotype: A read error is possible here, since a much larger clone lies one base away. The chain has TRBV27 and TRBJ2-5; weak D call: TRBD1 (7 bases). Germline CDR1 and CDR2: MNHEY and SMNVEV (reference sequence). There are 14 residues in the CDR3. CDR3 bases: TGTGCCAACAGTCCCAGGGGGGCCTGGGAGACCCAGTACTTC. This translates into CANSPRGAWETQYF.

The chain uses TRBV5-1 and TRBJ2-7; the match to TRBD2 covers 13 bases. Germline trimming cut 0 bases from V and 3 bases from J; bases unmatched to any gene: 0. Germline CDR1 SGHRS, CDR2 YFSETQ. The CDR3 is 15 amino acids. The CDR3 region is CASSLGLAGGYEQYF. The CDR3 bases are TGCGCCAGCAGCTTGGGACTAGCGGGAGGCTACGAGCAGTACTTC.

The chain carries TRBV5-1 and TRBJ2-1; TRBD2 matches 7 bases. Germline CDR1 SGHRS, CDR2 YFSETQ. The CDR3 extends over 15 amino acids. With 0 bases clipped from V and 2 bases from J, the junction kept 2 bases outside the gene matches. CDR3 in amino acids: CASSLGREPYNEQFF. The DNA for the CDR3 is TGCGCCAGCAGCTTGGGGCGGGAGCCCTACAATGAGCAGTTCTTC.

V gene TRBV28 combines with J gene TRBJ2-3, with D perhaps matching TRBD1 (5 bases). V was cut by 6 bases and J by 5 bases, with 12 bases left in between. Germline V CDR1 and CDR2: MDHEN, SYDVKM. The CDR3 loop spans 13 amino acids. The CDR3 coding sequence is TGTGCCAGCAGCCGACAGCGCGAAGATACGCAGTATTTT. Residues: CASSRQREDTQYF.

J is TRBJ1-5 and V is TRBV27; D remains unclear. This CDR3 comprises 14 residues. Germline values: CDR1 MNHEY, CDR2 SMNVEV (reference sequence). V lost 5 bases to trimming and J lost 1 base, with 9 bases between them. CDR3 sequence (DNA): TGTGCCAGCAGTGGCAGGTGGAGCAATCAGCCCCAGCATTTT. Translated: CASSGRWSNQPQHF.

This clonotype was seen more than once but under ten times. The V gene is TRBV14, the J gene TRBJ2-7; 10 bases fit TRBD2. The V gene's germline CDR1 is SGHDN and CDR2 FVKESK. The CDR3 spans 16 residues. The V and J ends lost 1 base and 4 bases, in that order; junction bases with no gene match: 7. CDR3 DNA: TGTGCCAGCAGCCAAGGCATACTAGCGGGGTTATACGAGCAGTACTTC. Translated, it gives CASSQGILAGLYEQYF.

Ten or more counts support this clonotype. This rearrangement joins TRBV29-1 to TRBJ2-2; no clear D gene. CDR1 and CDR2 from the germline V gene are SQVTM and ANQGSEA. V was shortened by 5 bases and J by 4 bases, with 8 bases between the two germline ends. The CDR3 runs 12 residues. CDR3 sequence reads: CSVSLGTGELFF. The CDR3 DNA sequence: TGCAGCGTTTCGCTTGGCACCGGGGAGCTGTTTTTT.

V usage is TRBV5-4 and J usage is TRBJ2-3; 7 positions agree with TRBD1. V lost 4 bases, J lost 2 bases, and 4 bases stayed unmatched. Germline CDR1 is SGHNT and CDR2 is YYREEE (reference sequence). The CDR3 is made up of 14 amino acids. The CDR3 is CASSLQGITDTQYF. CDR3 nucleotide sequence: TGTGCCAGCAGCCTACAGGGGATCACAGATACGCAGTATTTT.

This clonotype was picked up many times. The chain joins TRBV20-1 to TRBJ2-1; 7 bases are shared with TRBD2. Germline trimming cut 3 bases from V and 8 bases from J; bases unmatched to any gene: 7. The length of the CDR3 is 13 residues. Germline V gene sequence: CDR1 DFQATT, CDR2 SNEGSKA (reference sequence). The CDR3, as DNA: TGCAGTGCTAGTTCGGGTAGCGGGTATGAGCAGTTCTTC. Protein product: CSASSGSGYEQFF.

This clonotype was recorded at least ten times. The J gene is TRBJ1-5, the V gene TRBV3-1, with a possible D match to TRBD1 (6 bases). Germline CDR1 and CDR2: LGHDT and YNNKEL (reference sequence). The CDR3 is 15 amino acids. V lost 1 base to trimming and J lost 6 bases, with 13 bases between them. Here the CDR3 DNA reads TGTGCCAGCAGCCAAGGCAAAGGGGGGGGTCAGCCCCAGCATTTT. It specifies CASSQGKGGGQPQHF.